Following are 3 T cell receptor beta chains from one sample sequenced in a study of CXCR4 blockade with PD-1 therapy in pancreatic cancer (dated by TCRdb to 2018 to 2020). The library was made by the immunoSEQ multiplex PCR assay. Held by TCRdb, this immuneACCESS table contains in-frame sequences only and omits some clones. Under half of the omission traces to an unresolved V gene where checked; the cause of the rest is unknown. The table kept for this sample lists 6 to 8 clones. Tumor tissue from over 5.5mm punch biopsies was cut into around 0.25 mm slices and cultured on PTFE membranes above RPMI, with no immune-activating factors or cytokines added. These receptors' targets are unknown. The sample here was cultured tumor tissue, taken after about 4 days in culture. The receptors here all came from a human donor with pancreatic ductal adenocarcinoma.

Only a few counts were recorded for this clone. The gene calls are TRBV19 and TRBJ1-4; possibly TRBD1 for D (5 bases). Germline V CDR1 and CDR2: LNHDA, SQIVND (reference sequence). V was shortened by 7 bases and J by 5 bases, with 11 bases between the two germline ends. The CDR3 extends over 13 amino acids. The CDR3 DNA reads TGTGCCAGTATCTCCAGGGAGAATGAAAAACTGTTTTTT. Translating gives CASISRENEKLFF.

The CDR3 region has the DNA TGTGCCAGCAGCGGGGCGACTAGCGGGGGGACCACAGATACGCAGTATTTT. The encoded protein is CASSGATSGGTTDTQYF. The J gene is TRBJ2-3, the V gene TRBV11-3; 13 bases agree with TRBD2. The CDR3 has 17 residues. V shed 5 bases and J 2 bases; nucleotides not matched to a gene: 7. In germline, CDR1 is SGHNT, CDR2 YENEEA.

The chain links TRBV11-3 to TRBJ2-7, with 8 bases fitting TRBD1. There are 17 residues in the CDR3. Germline CDR1 SGHNT, CDR2 YENEEA. With V trimmed by 5 bases and J by 1 base, 13 bases remained unmatched. CDR3 loop: CASSLLPGQVNSYEQYF. In DNA form, the CDR3 reads TGTGCCAGCAGCCTCCTACCGGGACAGGTTAATTCCTACGAGCAGTACTTC.